What follows is one TCR beta chain and its context. Its antigen remains unidentified. The CDR3 is 13 amino acids. V was clipped by 5 bases and J by 7 bases; unmatched bases: 4. In germline, CDR1 is MNHEY, CDR2 SVGAGI. The entry originates in a study of cytomegalovirus exposure and HLA in healthy donors. TCRdb's copy holds only in-frame clones and misses some; the assay was immunoSEQ multiplex PCR. The data contain under 80,000 clones, over 85% of them singletons. The study, taken as a whole, reports: The authors enumerated over 150 TCR beta chains as linked to cytomegalovirus.

This chain uses TRBV6-5 with TRBJ1-2, with 10 bases lining up with TRBD1. The receptor's source is a woman aged 18-35 years in good health and CMV-seronegative. Sequencing was performed on PBMCs. The CDR3 spells CASSPDRGLGYTF. The CDR3 DNA reads TGTGCCAGCAGTCCCGACAGGGGGCTTGGCTACACCTTC.